This T cell receptor beta chain was sequenced for a study of cytomegalovirus exposure and HLA in healthy donors. Study results and caveats: Published work reported that the classifier diagnosed cytomegalovirus status with high specificity and sensitivity. According to the study, roughly 160 TCR beta chains were cytomegalovirus-associated. The authors later linked a missense DCLRE1C variant to TCR beta V- and J-gene trimming.

Trimming cost V 1 base and J 5 bases; bases outside gene matches: 11. Germline V gives CDR1 SGHRS, CDR2 YFSETQ. The CDR3 has 16 amino acids. The study ran its PCR with 60 Vbeta and 13 Jbeta primers. Using immunoSEQ multiplex PCR, the repertoire was profiled, and TCRdb retains in-frame clones only, with some absent. The repertoire holds about 210,000 clones, with roughly 80% as singletons. This clone was seen a handful of times. Its antigen remains unknown. Sequences were obtained from PBMCs. The clonotype was recovered from a young man in good health and CMV-seronegative. The chain has TRBV5-1 and TRBJ2-5; 7 positions agree with TRBD1. The CDR3 DNA is TGCGCCAGCAGCTTGAAGGCGGTAGGGGGCTCTGAGACCCAGTACTTC. Protein sequence: CASSLKAVGGSETQYF.